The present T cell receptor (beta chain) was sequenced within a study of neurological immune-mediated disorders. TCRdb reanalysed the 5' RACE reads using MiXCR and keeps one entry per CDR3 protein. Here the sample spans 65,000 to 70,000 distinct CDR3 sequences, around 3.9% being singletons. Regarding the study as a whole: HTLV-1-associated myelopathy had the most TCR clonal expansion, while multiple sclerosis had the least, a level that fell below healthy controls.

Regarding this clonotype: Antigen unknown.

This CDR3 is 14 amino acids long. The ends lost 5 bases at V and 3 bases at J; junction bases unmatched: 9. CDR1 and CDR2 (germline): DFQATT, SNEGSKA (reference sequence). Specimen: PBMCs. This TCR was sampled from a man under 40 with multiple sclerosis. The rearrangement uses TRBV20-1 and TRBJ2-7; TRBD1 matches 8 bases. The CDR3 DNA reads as TGCAGTGCTCCAGGACAGGGAACCTTCTACGAGCAGTACTTC. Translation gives CSAPGQGTFYEQYF.